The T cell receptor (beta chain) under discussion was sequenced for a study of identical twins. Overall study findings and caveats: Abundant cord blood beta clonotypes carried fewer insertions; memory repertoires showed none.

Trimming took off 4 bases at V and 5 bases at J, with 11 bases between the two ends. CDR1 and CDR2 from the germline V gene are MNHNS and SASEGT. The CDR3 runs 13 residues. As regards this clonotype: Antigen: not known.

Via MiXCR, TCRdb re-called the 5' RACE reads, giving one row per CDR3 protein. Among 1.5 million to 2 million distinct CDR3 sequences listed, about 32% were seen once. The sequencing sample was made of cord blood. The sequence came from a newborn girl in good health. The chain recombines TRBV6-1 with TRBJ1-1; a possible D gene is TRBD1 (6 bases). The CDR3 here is CASSVWGATEAFF. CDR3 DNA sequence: TGTGCCAGCAGTGTATGGGGGGCGACTGAAGCTTTCTTT.